This T cell receptor beta chain was retrieved from a study of cytomegalovirus exposure and HLA in healthy donors. Note on this clone: As yet, its antigen is unknown.

Findings and limits, study-wide: Among the CMV-associated chains, a few were confirmed in vitro as specific for CMV antigens. Analysis was carried out at a later point, and it linked a missense DCLRE1C variant to TCR beta V- and J-gene trimming. When a later analysis was performed, an Asian-associated ancestry cluster reportedly had fewer N-insertions than the roughly 670-donor mean. Previous analysis showed most TCR beta V segments were productive about 90% or about 30% of the time.

The PCR was carried out with 60 Vbeta primers and 13 Jbeta primers. Generated by immunoSEQ multiplex PCR, the TCRdb table keeps only in-frame clones and is missing some. The data show 100,000 to 150,000 clones, more than 75% seen once. Trimming cost V 6 bases and J 3 bases, with 10 bases left between them. This CDR3 region has 13 residues. CDR1 is SEHNR and CDR2 is FQNEAQ in the germline V gene (reference sequence). The sample consisted of PBMCs. This clonotype was obtained from a male donor in good health and CMV-seronegative. The chain links TRBV7-9 to TRBJ2-3; D remains unclear. The CDR3 sequence: CASSRSDTDTQYF. CDR3 nucleotide sequence: TGTGCCAGCAGTCGCTCAGATACAGATACGCAGTATTTT.